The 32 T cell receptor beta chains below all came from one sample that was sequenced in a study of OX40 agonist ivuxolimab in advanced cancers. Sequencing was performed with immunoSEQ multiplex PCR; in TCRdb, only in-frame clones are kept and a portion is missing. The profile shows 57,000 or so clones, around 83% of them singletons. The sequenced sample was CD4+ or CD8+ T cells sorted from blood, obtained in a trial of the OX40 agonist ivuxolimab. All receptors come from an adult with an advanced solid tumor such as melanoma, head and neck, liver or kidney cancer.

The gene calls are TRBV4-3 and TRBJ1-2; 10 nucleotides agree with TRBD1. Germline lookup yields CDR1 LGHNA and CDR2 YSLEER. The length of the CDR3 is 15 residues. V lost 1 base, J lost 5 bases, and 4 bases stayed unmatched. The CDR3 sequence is CASSQARQGAYGYTF. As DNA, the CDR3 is TGCGCCAGCAGCCAAGCGAGACAGGGGGCTTATGGCTACACCTTC.

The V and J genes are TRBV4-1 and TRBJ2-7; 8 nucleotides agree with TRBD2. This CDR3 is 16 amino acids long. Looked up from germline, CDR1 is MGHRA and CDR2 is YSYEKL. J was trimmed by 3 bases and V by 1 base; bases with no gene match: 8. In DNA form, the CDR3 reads TGCGCCAGCAGCCAAGCGGGCGGGGGGAAACTCTACGAGCAGTACTTC. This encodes CASSQAGGGKLYEQYF.

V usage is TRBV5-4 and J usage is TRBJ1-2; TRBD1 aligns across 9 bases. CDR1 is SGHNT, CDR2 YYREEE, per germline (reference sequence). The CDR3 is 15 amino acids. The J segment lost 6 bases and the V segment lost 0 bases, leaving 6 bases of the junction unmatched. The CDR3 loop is CASSLAKGQGNGYTF. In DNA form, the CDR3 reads TGTGCCAGCAGCTTGGCCAAGGGACAGGGCAATGGCTACACCTTC.

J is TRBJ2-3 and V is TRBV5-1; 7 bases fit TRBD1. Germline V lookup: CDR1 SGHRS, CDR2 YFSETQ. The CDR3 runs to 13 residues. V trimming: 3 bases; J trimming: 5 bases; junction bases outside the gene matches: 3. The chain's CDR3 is CASSSGGLDTQYF. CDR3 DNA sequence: TGCGCCAGCAGCTCAGGGGGTTTAGATACGCAGTATTTT.

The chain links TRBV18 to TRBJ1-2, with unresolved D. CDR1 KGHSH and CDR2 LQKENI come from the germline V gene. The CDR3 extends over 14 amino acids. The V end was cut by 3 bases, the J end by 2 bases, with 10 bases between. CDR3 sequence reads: CASSPPGKNYGYTF. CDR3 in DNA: TGTGCCAGCTCACCCCCCGGGAAAAACTATGGCTACACCTTC.

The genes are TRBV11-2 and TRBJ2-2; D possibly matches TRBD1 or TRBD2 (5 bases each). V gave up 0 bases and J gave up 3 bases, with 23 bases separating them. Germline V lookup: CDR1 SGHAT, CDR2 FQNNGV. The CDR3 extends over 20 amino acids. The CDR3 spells CASSLDPVTLVPRDTGELFF. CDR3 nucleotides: TGTGCCAGCAGCTTAGATCCCGTTACACTAGTACCCAGGGACACCGGGGAGCTGTTTTTT.

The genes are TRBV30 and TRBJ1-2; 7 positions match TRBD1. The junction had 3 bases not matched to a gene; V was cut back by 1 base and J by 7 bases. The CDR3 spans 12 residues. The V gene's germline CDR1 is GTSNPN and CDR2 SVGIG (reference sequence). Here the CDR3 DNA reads TGTGCCTGGAGTGAAGGGGGCAGTGGCTACACCTTC. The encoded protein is CAWSEGGSGYTF. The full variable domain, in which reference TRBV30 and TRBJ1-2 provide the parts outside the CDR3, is SQTIHQWPATLVQPVGSPLSLECTVEGTSNPNLYWYRQAAGRGLQLLFYSVGIGQISSEVPQNLSASRPQDRQFILSSKKLLLSDSGFYLCAWSEGGSGYTFGSGTRLTVV.

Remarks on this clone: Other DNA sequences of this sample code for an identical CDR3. The CDR3 region is CASGIGGTEAFF. CDR3 DNA: TGTGCCAGCGGCATTGGGGGCACTGAAGCTTTCTTT. This chain links TRBV25-1 with TRBJ1-1; D might be TRBD1 (5 bases). There are 12 residues in the CDR3. Trimming pared 8 bases from V and 4 bases from J, leaving 11 bases between. Germline CDR1 and CDR2: MGHDK and SYGVNS.

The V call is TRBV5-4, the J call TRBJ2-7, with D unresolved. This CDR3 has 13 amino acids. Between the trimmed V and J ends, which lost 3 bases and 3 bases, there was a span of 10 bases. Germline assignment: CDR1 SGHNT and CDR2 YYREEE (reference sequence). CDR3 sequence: CASSSQGYYEQYF. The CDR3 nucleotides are TGTGCCAGCAGCTCACAAGGGTACTACGAGCAGTACTTC.

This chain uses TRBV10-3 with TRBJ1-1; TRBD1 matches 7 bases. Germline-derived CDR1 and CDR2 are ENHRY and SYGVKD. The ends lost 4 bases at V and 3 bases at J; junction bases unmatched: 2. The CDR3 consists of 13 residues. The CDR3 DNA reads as TGTGCCATCAGTGGGACAGGATACACTGAAGCTTTCTTT. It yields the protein CAISGTGYTEAFF.

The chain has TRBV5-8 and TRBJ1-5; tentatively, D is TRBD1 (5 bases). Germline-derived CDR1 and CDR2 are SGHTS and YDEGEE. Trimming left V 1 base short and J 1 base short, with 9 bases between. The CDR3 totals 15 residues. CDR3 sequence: CASSLQGMSNQPQHF. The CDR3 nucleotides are TGTGCCAGCAGCTTGCAGGGTATGAGCAATCAGCCCCAGCATTTT.

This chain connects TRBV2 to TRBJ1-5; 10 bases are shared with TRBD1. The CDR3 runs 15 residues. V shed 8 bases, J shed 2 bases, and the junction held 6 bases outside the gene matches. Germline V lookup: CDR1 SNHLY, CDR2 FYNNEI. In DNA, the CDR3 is TGTGCCAGCGGAAAAGGGACAGGGGGCAATCAGCCCCAGCATTTT. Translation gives CASGKGTGGNQPQHF.

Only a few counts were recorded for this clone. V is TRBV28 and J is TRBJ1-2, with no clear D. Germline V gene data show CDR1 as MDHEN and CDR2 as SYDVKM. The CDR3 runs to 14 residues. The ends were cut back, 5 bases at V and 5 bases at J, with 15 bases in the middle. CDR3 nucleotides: TGTGCCAGCAGTCTATCCGGGGTAGGGTATGGCTACACCTTC. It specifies CASSLSGVGYGYTF.

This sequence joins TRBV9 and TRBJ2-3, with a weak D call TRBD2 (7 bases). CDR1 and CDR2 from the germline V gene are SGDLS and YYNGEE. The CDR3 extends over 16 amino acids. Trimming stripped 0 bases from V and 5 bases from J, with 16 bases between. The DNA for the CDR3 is TGTGCCAGCAGCGTAGGGGAGGGGGAGGTGGGAGATACGCAGTATTTT. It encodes CASSVGEGEVGDTQYF.

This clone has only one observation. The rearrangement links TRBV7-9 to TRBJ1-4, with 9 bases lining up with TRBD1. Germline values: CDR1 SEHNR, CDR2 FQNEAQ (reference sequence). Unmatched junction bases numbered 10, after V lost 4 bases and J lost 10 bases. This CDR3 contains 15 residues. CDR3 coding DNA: TGTGCCAGCAGCTCGAGGCGGACAGGGGAAGGAAAACTGTTTTTT. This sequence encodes CASSSRRTGEGKLFF.

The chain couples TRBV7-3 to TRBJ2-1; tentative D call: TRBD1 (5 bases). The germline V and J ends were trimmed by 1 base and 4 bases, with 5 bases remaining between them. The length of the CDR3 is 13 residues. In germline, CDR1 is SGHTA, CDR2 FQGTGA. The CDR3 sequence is CASSLRQYNEQFF. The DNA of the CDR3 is TGTGCCAGCAGCTTAAGACAGTACAATGAGCAGTTCTTC.

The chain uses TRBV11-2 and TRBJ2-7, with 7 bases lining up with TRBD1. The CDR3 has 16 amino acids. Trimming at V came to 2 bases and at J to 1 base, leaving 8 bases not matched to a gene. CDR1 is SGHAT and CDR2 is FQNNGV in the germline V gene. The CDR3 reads CASSLMYRGYSYEQYF. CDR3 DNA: TGTGCCAGCAGCTTAATGTACAGGGGCTATTCCTACGAGCAGTACTTC.

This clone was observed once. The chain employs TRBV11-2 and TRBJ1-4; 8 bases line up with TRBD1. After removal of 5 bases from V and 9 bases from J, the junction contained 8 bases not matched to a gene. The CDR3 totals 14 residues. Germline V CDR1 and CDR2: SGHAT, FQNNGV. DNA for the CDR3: TGTGCCAGCAGCCAGGACAGGGTAGGGAAAAAACTGTTTTTT. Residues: CASSQDRVGKKLFF.

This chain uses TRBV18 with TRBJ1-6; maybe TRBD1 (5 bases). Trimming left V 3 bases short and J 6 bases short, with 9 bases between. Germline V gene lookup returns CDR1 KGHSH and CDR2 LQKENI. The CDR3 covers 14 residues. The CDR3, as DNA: TGTGCCAGCTCACCCAGGGTCTTTAATTCACCCCTCCACTTT. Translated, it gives CASSPRVFNSPLHF.

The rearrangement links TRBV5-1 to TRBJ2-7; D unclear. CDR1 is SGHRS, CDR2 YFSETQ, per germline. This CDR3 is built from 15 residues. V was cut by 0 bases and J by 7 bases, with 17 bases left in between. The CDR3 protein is CASSLDTQPSGEQYF. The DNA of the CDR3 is TGCGCCAGCAGCTTGGATACACAGCCGTCGGGTGAGCAGTACTTC.

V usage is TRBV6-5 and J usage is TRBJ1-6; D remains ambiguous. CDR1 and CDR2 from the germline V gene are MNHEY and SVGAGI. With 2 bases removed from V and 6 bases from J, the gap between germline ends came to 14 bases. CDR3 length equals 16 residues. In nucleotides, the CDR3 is TGTGCCAGCAGTTACGATCAGAGGGCTATTAATTCACCCCTCCACTTT. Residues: CASSYDQRAINSPLHF.

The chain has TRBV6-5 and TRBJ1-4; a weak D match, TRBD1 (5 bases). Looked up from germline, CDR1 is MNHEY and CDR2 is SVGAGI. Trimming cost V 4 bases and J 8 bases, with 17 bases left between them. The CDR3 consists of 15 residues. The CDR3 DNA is TGTGCCAGCAGTTCTGATTGGGACTCGGGGGAAAAACTGTTTTTT. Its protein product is CASSSDWDSGEKLFF.

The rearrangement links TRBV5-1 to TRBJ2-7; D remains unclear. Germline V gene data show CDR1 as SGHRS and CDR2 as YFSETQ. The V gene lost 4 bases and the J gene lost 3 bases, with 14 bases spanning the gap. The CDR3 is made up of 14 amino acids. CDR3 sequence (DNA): TGCGCCAGCAGCCTCCAACCTGAAAACTACGAGCAGTACTTC. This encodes CASSLQPENYEQYF.

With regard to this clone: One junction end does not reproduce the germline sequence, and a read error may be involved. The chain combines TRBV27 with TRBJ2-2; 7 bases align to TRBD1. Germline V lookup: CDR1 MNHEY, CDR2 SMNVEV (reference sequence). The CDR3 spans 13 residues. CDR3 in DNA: TGTGCCAGCAGCCGTACACCCATCGACAGGGTGATTTTT. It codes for CASSRTPIDRVIF.

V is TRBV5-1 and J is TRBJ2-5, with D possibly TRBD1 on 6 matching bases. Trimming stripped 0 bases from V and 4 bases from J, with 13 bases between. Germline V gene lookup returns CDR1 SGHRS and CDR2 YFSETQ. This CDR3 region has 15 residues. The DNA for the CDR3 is TGCGCCAGCAGCTTGGGACAGGCAGGGTCAGAGACCCAGTACTTC. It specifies CASSLGQAGSETQYF.

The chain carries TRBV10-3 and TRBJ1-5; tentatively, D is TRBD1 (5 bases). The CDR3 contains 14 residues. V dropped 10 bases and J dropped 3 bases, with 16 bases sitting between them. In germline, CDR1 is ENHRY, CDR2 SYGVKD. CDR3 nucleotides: TGTGCCAGCAGCCTTACAGGCGCCAATCAGCCCCAGCATTTT. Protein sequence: CASSLTGANQPQHF.

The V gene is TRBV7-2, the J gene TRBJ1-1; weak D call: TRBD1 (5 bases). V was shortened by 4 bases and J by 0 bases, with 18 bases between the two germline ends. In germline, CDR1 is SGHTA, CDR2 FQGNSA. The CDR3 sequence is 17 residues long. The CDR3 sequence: CASSSPLLSRVNTEAFF. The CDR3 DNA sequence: TGTGCCAGCAGCTCCCCCTTATTAAGCAGGGTGAACACTGAAGCTTTCTTT.

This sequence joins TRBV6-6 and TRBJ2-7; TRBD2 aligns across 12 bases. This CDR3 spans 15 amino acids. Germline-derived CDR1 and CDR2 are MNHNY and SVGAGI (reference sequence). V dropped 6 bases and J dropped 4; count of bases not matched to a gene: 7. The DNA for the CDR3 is TGTGCCAGCAGGGGGAGACTAGCGGGGGAATACGAGCAGTACTTC. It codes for CASRGRLAGEYEQYF.

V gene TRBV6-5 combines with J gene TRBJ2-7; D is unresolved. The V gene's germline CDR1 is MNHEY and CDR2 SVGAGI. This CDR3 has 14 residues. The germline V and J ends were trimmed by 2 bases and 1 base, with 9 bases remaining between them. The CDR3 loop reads CASSYRVESYEQYF. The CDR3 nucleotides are TGTGCCAGCAGTTACAGGGTAGAGTCCTACGAGCAGTACTTC.

The CDR3 DNA sequence: TGTGCCAGCACCCCGGGGGGCCTGGACGGGGAGCTGTTTTTT. Its protein is CASTPGGLDGELFF. V gene TRBV6-1 combines with J gene TRBJ2-2; TRBD2 is a possible D gene (7 bases). In germline, CDR1 is MNHNS, CDR2 SASEGT. The CDR3 runs to 14 residues. Deletions cut 7 bases from V and 7 bases from J, with 16 bases between.

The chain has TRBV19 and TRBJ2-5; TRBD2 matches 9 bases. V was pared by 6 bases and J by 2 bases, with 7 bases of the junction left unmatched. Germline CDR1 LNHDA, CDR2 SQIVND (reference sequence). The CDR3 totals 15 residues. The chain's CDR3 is CASSGRGGTQETQYF. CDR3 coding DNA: TGTGCCAGTAGCGGGCGGGGGGGGACTCAAGAGACCCAGTACTTC.

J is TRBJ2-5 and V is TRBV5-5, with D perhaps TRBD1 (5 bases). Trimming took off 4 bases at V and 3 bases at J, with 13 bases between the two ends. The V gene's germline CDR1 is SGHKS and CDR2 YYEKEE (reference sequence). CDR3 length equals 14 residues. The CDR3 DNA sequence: TGTGCCAGCAGCAGCCGACAGACCGAAGAGACCCAGTACTTC. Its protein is CASSSRQTEETQYF.